Below, one TCR beta chain is given with its context. Its antigen remains unidentified. No base qualities exist here, and no much larger clone lies one base off it. Via the germline V gene, CDR1 is SGHTA and CDR2 FQGNSA. Reading from cysteine to phenylalanine, the CDR3 counts 14 amino acids. Only the CDR3 part of the read is kept: 42 bases, read in frame from the first base. The junction carries 11 bases between V and J, which are trimmed by 0 bases and 5 bases respectively. The data are from a study of a mutant IDH1 vaccine in newly diagnosed glioma (dated by TCRdb to about 2021). Study-wide context: Eight vaccinations were administered to patients in weeks 1, 3, 5, 7, 11, 15, 19 and 23, corresponding to visits V03 through V10. Vaccination started 4-6 weeks after radiotherapy alone, or was given together with temozolomide cycles in the groups whose treatment included chemotherapy. Of the roughly 32 treated patients, roughly 60% were male and 37.5% were female, and a mean age of roughly 40 years was recorded. Before enrollment, most patients had been given radiochemotherapy with temozolomide as standard therapy, while the rest had received either radiotherapy alone or temozolomide alone. Peripheral blood was drawn at six visits: V03 (baseline), V05, V07, V10, V12 and V13. Longitudinal TCRB deep sequencing was done for about two dozen treated patients, wherever samples were available for exploratory analyses.

On the study overall, not on this receptor specifically: Vaccine-induced immune responses across multiple MHC alleles were detected in approximately 93% of patients. It was noted by the authors that analyses of patient blood samples could not be reproduced owing to sample limitations. Changes in the top peripheral T cell clonotypes picked up by TCRB sequencing did not appear to be linked to pseudoprogression. Availability determined which PBMC samples were chosen for TCRB deep sequencing.

The library came from the immunoSEQ multiplex PCR assay. Rearranged TCR beta chain sequences were amplified using the hsTCRB Kit according to the manufacturer's protocol. Sequencing of TCRB libraries was carried out on an Illumina MiSeq. The source study handled its data this way. The kit vendor's proprietary platform handled demultiplexing, trimming and gene mapping. TCRdb mirrors the immuneACCESS table, restricted to in-frame sequences. Some clones are absent from its copies; in checked studies, under half trace to an unresolved V gene, and the reason for the others is unknown. D and trimming come from the DNA, and the V and J calls and clone size come from that table. Counted in this sample were around 78,000 clones; approximately 85% of them appeared once. 2% to 2.5% of the sample is held by the ten biggest clonotypes. Per the publication, the time point label means: week 23, last vaccination. A 20-mer mutant IDH1 peptide at 300 micrograms in Montanide made up each vaccine dose, which was injected subcutaneously together with topical imiquimod. All donors had newly diagnosed IDH1-mutant astrocytomas of WHO grade 3 or 4 that showed loss of nuclear ATRX. The samples were drawn from NOA16, a multicentre, single-arm, open-label phase I trial in Germany that tested a mutant IDH1 peptide vaccine in humans for the first time. Genomic DNA for TCRB sequencing was isolated from EDTA blood with the DNeasy Blood and Tissue Kit.

The sequence derives from a man aged 25-45 years with glioma. Some clones in this sample may be carry-over from other donors' samples. Sequenced here: PBMCs, sampled from a glioma patient whose treatment included an IDH1 peptide vaccine. This chain is built from TRBV7-2 and TRBJ2-7; 6 matching bases give a weak D call of TRBD2. CDR3 region: CASSLAGGIDEQYF. The nucleotide sequence reads TGTGCCAGCAGCTTAGCGGGGGGAATCGACGAGCAGTACTTC.